This T cell receptor beta chain was identified in a study of alternative splicing in chronic myeloid leukemia remission (TCRdb year 2020). Broadly, across the study: Remission specimens from the trials were collected at major or complete molecular response, at 12 or 24 months of TKI therapy. RNA sequencing was used to profile peripheral blood taken from chronic-phase CML patients both at diagnosis and at remission, and those profiles were then compared against healthy donors. Roughly 9 diagnostic specimens, together with matched remission specimens, were obtained from the RESIST (imatinib), ENESTxtnd (nilotinib) and PINNACLE (nilotinib plus pegylated interferon) trials. Median ages of 54 years at diagnosis, under 60 at remission and about 37 for healthy controls were recorded. Total leukocytes from peripheral blood collected in EDTA were used as the trial diagnostic specimens. Nine CML samples, seven diagnostic and two matched remission, were obtained from the French Persistem study. Female/male counts of 11/5 were recorded for diagnosis samples, 8/3 for remission samples and 2/4 for controls. Total RNA was extracted with Trizol from peripheral blood mononuclear cells of diagnosis, remission and control samples.

Worth noting for this clonotype: The antigen it recognizes is unknown.

Including cysteine and phenylalanine, the CDR3 has 12 amino acids. There is no recorded DNA. The method behind the library was bulk RNA-seq. The TruSeq Stranded RNA sample prep kit was used to generate libraries of poly-A-enriched mRNA from an input of about 0.98 ug total RNA. Paired-end sequencing was performed on a HiSeq 2500, with each sample sequenced in triplicate. Each mate in the RNA-seq data had a read length of 125 nucleotides. The paper's processing steps were these. After trimming, reads were aligned to hg38 using STAR v2.7, and quality control was handled by FASTQC, RSeQC and multiqc. Salmon 0.14.1 was used to quantify gene expression levels as transcripts per million (TPM). Principal component analysis suggested that trial, library batch, sequencing batch, treatment regimen and sex did not drive transcriptomic profiles. TCRdb reprocessed the raw reads; every CDR3 protein sequence is a single record, and DNA is not supplied. Clone size and V and J calls follow TCRdb, not the original study. The sample yields around 280 distinct CDR3 sequences; more than 90% were counted once. The ten largest make up 20% to 25% of the sample.

The time point label here, explained by the study, means: major or complete molecular response after front-line TKI therapy. Roughly 16 CML patients were included in the patient cohort, and matched post-remission samples were retrieved for a subset of these patients. The full study reports these points: Blood cell composition at remission was reconfigured to resemble lymphoid cell-enriched normal controls. Blood cell composition varied strongly between timepoints, moving from enrichment of myeloid progenitors at diagnosis to enrichment of mature lymphoid cells at remission.

The clonotype was recovered from an adult with chronic myeloid leukemia. Sequenced here: PBMCs or total blood leukocytes (not recorded which), sampled during remission. The V and J genes are TRBV20/OR9-2 and TRBJ2-3; TCRdb's D gene call, TRBD2, goes unchecked for lack of DNA. TRBV20/OR9-2 qualifies as an ORF whose function is uncertain. The CDR3 is CSARDLTSEQYF.